This is a list of T cell receptor beta chains from one sample in a study of blood T cell repertoires in COVID-19. Profiling relied on immunoSEQ multiplex PCR, and the TCRdb table lists in-frame clones only, not all of them. The sample lists about 150,000 clones, around 82% occurring once. The specimen was peripheral blood. These receptors were obtained from an elderly man with COVID-19, enrolled during active disease. CDR3s include the opening cysteine and the closing phenylalanine or tryptophan. The order of the fields is V gene, clone size, D gene, J gene, CDR3 protein, CDR3 DNA. The D gene is left open where the match is weak. Size tells how often a clone was seen (once, few, many) or the class of an expanded clone, and some rows leave it out.

TRBV2	.	.	TRBJ1-1	CASRQGLNTEAFF	TGTGCCAGCAGACAGGGCCTTAACACTGAAGCTTTCTTT
TRBV7-8	once	.	TRBJ2-4	CASSPEGSRKNIQYF	TGTGCCAGCAGCCCCGAGGGAAGCCGTAAAAACATTCAGTACTTC
TRBV7-3	.	.	TRBJ1-6	CASSLDGGNSPLHF	TGTGCCAGCAGCCTGGACGGGGGTAATTCACCCCTCCACTTT
TRBV6-1	.	.	TRBJ2-3	CASSEITSRTDTQYF	TGTGCCAGCAGTGAAATTACCTCACGGACAGATACGCAGTATTTT
TRBV9	.	TRBD1	TRBJ1-1	CASSETGETEAFF	TGTGCCAGCAGTGAAACAGGGGAAACTGAAGCTTTCTTT
TRBV29-1	.	.	TRBJ2-7	CSVEVRYEQYF	TGCAGCGTTGAAGTGAGGTACGAGCAGTACTTC
TRBV6-4	.	.	TRBJ1-1	CASSDGLTEAFF	TGTGCCAGCAGTGACGGGCTCACTGAAGCTTTCTTT
TRBV6-1	.	.	TRBJ2-7	CASSEMYPVTYEQYF	TGTGCCAGCAGTGAGATGTACCCGGTAACCTACGAGCAGTACTTC
TRBV12-3/TRBV12-4	.	.	TRBJ2-5	CASRYTFQETQYF	TGTGCCAGCAGATATACATTCCAAGAGACCCAGTACTTC
TRBV9	.	.	TRBJ1-3	CASSGSDSGSGNTIYF	TGTGCCAGCAGCGGATCGGACAGCGGTTCTGGAAACACCATATATTTT
TRBV7-2	once	.	TRBJ2-2	CASSLRLANTGELFF	TGTGCCAGCAGCTTAAGACTAGCGAACACCGGGGAGCTGTTTTTT
TRBV28	few	TRBD1	TRBJ1-5	CASSFFRDRGSGNQPQHF	TGTGCCAGCAGTTTTTTCCGGGACAGGGGATCCGGGAATCAGCCCCAGCATTTT
TRBV18	once	.	TRBJ1-5	CASSRGPDQPQHF	TGTGCCAGCTCACGGGGGCCCGATCAGCCCCAGCATTTT
TRBV6-1	.	.	TRBJ2-1	CASSESRSGGFF	TGTGCCAGCAGTGAATCAAGGAGTGGTGGGTTCTTC
TRBV19	once	TRBD2	TRBJ2-5	CASSILGLAGGKRETQYF	TGTGCCAGTAGTATTCTGGGACTAGCGGGGGGTAAGAGGGAGACCCAGTACTTC
TRBV6-5	.	TRBD1	TRBJ1-5	CASKGAINQPQHF	TGTGCCAGCAAGGGGGCCATTAATCAGCCCCAGCATTTT
TRBV7-3	.	TRBD1	TRBJ1-1	CASSLGDRREAFF	TGTGCCAGCAGCTTAGGGGACAGGCGTGAAGCTTTCTTT
TRBV6-2/TRBV6-3	.	.	TRBJ1-1	CASSYAGSGRTEAFF	TGTGCCAGCAGTTACGCTGGCTCCGGGAGGACTGAAGCTTTCTTT
TRBV19	.	TRBD1	TRBJ1-1	CASSRQGVGNTEAFF	TGTGCCAGTAGTAGACAGGGCGTAGGGAACACTGAAGCTTTCTTT
TRBV15	.	.	TRBJ1-1	CATSRGPGDTEAFF	TGTGCCACCAGCAGAGGACCAGGGGACACTGAAGCTTTCTTT
TRBV4-2	.	TRBD1	TRBJ1-5	CASSPGQGQPQHF	TGTGCCAGCAGCCCCGGACAGGGACAGCCCCAGCATTTT
TRBV9	.	TRBD1	TRBJ1-2	CASSPRQGLSYGYTF	TGTGCCAGCAGCCCCAGACAGGGACTCAGCTATGGCTACACCTTC
TRBV2	.	.	TRBJ1-4	CASSELGEGDHEKLFF	TGTGCCAGCAGTGAACTGGGGGAGGGAGATCATGAAAAACTGTTTTTT
TRBV7-2	.	.	TRBJ1-6	CASTPGHSYSPLHF	TGTGCCAGCACTCCGGGACACTCTTACTCACCCCTCCACTTT
TRBV6-2/TRBV6-3	.	.	TRBJ1-1	CASSLFPGGGEAFF	TGTGCCAGCAGTTTATTCCCGGGGGGGGGTGAAGCTTTCTTT
TRBV11-2	.	TRBD2	TRBJ2-3	CASSYTGTSGGAIDTQYF	TGTGCCAGCAGCTACACCGGGACTAGCGGGGGGGCCATAGATACGCAGTATTTT
TRBV5-3	.	TRBD1	TRBJ1-3	CARSHRGWAGNTIYF	TGTGCCAGAAGCCACAGGGGGTGGGCTGGAAACACCATATATTTT
TRBV7-2	.	TRBD2	TRBJ2-3	CASSPLAGGTDTQYF	TGTGCCAGCAGCCCCTTAGCGGGGGGCACAGATACGCAGTATTTT
TRBV6-1	.	.	TRBJ2-3	CASSEVSLRTDTQYF	TGTGCCAGCAGTGAAGTGTCTCTCCGCACAGATACGCAGTATTTT
TRBV18	.	.	TRBJ1-6	CASSLNGQKNNSPLHF	TGTGCCAGCTCACTGAATGGACAGAAAAATAATTCACCCCTCCACTTT
TRBV9	.	TRBD1	TRBJ1-1	CASSTRQTGDTEAFF	TGTGCCAGCAGCACTCGCCAGACAGGGGACACTGAAGCTTTCTTT
TRBV10-3	once	.	TRBJ2-7	CAISELQGSLDEQYF	TGTGCCATCAGTGAGTTACAGGGTTCCCTCGACGAGCAGTACTTC
TRBV29-1	once	.	TRBJ2-3	CSVGTDTQYF	TGCAGCGTCGGCACAGATACGCAGTATTTT
TRBV5-1	.	TRBD2	TRBJ2-1	CASSLSSSGGRLSYNEQFF	TGCGCCAGCAGCTTGTCTTCTAGCGGGGGCCGGCTGTCCTACAATGAGCAGTTCTTC
TRBV14	.	TRBD1	TRBJ2-6	CASSQDPRTGGIFGANVLTF	TGTGCCAGCAGCCAAGACCCCCGGACAGGGGGTATTTTTGGGGCCAACGTCCTGACTTTC
TRBV15	.	.	TRBJ1-5	CATSRDGQKSNQPQHF	TGTGCCACCAGCAGAGATGGGCAAAAAAGCAATCAGCCCCAGCATTTT
TRBV28	.	.	TRBJ2-7	CASAPGVGEQYF	TGTGCCAGCGCTCCAGGGGTCGGGGAGCAGTACTTC
TRBV7-9	few	.	TRBJ2-5	CASSLIPKETQYF	TGTGCCAGCAGCTTAATCCCTAAAGAGACCCAGTACTTC
TRBV5-6	.	.	TRBJ2-4	CASSLRRGTAKNIQYF	TGTGCCAGCAGCTTGCGTAGGGGTACAGCCAAAAACATTCAGTACTTC
TRBV5-1	.	.	TRBJ2-3	CASSFIQSTDTQYF	TGCGCCAGCAGCTTTATCCAGAGCACAGATACGCAGTATTTT
TRBV6-5	.	TRBD1	TRBJ1-1	CASSSRTGRDTEAFF	TGTGCCAGCAGTTCGCGGACAGGGCGGGACACTGAAGCTTTCTTT
TRBV24-1	once	TRBD1	TRBJ1-5	CATSDPATGNQPQHF	TGTGCCACCAGTGATCCGGCGACAGGGAATCAGCCCCAGCATTTT
TRBV5-5	once	TRBD1	TRBJ2-5	CASSWGTEETQYF	TGTGCCAGCAGCTGGGGGACAGAAGAGACCCAGTACTTC
TRBV7-8	.	.	TRBJ2-3	CASSPSTDTQYF	TGTGCCAGCAGCCCTAGCACAGATACGCAGTATTTT
TRBV7-6	.	TRBD1	TRBJ2-2	CASSRQTGGTTGELFF	TGTGCCAGCAGCCGCCAGACAGGGGGCACGACCGGGGAGCTGTTTTTT
TRBV3-1/TRBV3-2	.	TRBD2	TRBJ2-5	CASSRLTSGGGETQYF	TGTGCCAGCAGCCGGCTGACTAGCGGGGGCGGCGAGACCCAGTACTTC
TRBV19	.	.	TRBJ2-5	CASSRRILQETQYF	TGTGCCAGTAGTCGGCGGATTTTACAAGAGACCCAGTACTTC
TRBV18	once	.	TRBJ1-6	CASSTVDNNNSPLHF	TGTGCCAGCTCCACGGTAGACAACAATAATTCACCCCTCCACTTT
TRBV7-2	few	TRBD1	TRBJ2-3	CASSLQIQGGTDTQYF	TGTGCCAGCAGCTTACAGATACAGGGGGGTACAGATACGCAGTATTTT
TRBV5-4	.	TRBD2	TRBJ2-1	CASSSRLAMYSYNEQFF	TGTGCCAGCAGCTCAAGACTAGCGATGTACTCCTACAATGAGCAGTTCTTC
TRBV19	.	TRBD2	TRBJ2-1	CASSNLAGASYNEQFF	TGTGCCAGTAGTAACTTAGCGGGTGCCTCCTACAATGAGCAGTTCTTC
TRBV9	few	.	TRBJ1-6	CASSVGGDSPLHF	TGTGCCAGCAGCGTAGGGGGGGATTCACCCCTCCACTTT
TRBV19	once	TRBD1	TRBJ1-1	CASSIRGTGGYAEAFF	TGTGCCAGTAGTATTAGGGGGACAGGAGGGTACGCTGAAGCTTTCTTT